These T cell receptor beta chains were read from a single sample in a study of beta chain features in type 1 diabetes. Generated by immunoSEQ multiplex PCR, the TCRdb table keeps only in-frame clones and is missing some. This table has hundreds of thousands of clones, around 13% appearing once. What was sequenced was naive CD4+ T cells from blood. The origin of the receptors is a woman aged 18-29 years with type 1 diabetes. Both conserved end residues are part of each CDR3. D genes are given only for firm matches. Clone size, where shown, is once, few, many, or a class for clones that have expanded.

J,size,length,V,D,CDR3,DNA
TRBJ2-1,-,16,TRBV7-8,-,CASSETRLGTYNEQFF,TGTGCCAGCAGCGAAACTCGACTAGGGACGTACAATGAGCAGTTCTTC
TRBJ1-1,-,14,TRBV7-9,-,CASSLGRWATEAFF,TGTGCCAGCAGCTTGGGCAGGTGGGCCACTGAAGCTTTCTTT
TRBJ2-3,few,13,TRBV5-1,-,CASSQPGPDTQYF,TGCGCCAGCAGCCAACCAGGGCCAGATACGCAGTATTTT
TRBJ2-2,-,17,TRBV21-1,-,CASSSLRHPKNTGELFF,TGTGCCAGCAGCAGTCTCCGACACCCTAAGAACACCGGGGAGCTGTTTTTT
TRBJ1-2,few,13,TRBV6-5,-,CASSYSTGYGYTF,TGTGCCAGCAGTTACTCGACGGGTTATGGCTACACCTTC
TRBJ2-1,-,13,TRBV18,TRBD1,CASSKGQPNEQFF,TGTGCCAGCTCAAAGGGACAGCCCAATGAGCAGTTCTTC
TRBJ2-1,few,16,TRBV2,-,CASRPPGLRSYNEQFF,TGTGCCAGCAGACCCCCGGGACTTCGCTCTTACAATGAGCAGTTCTTC
TRBJ1-5,-,12,TRBV15,-,CATSRTTGIQHF,TGTGCCACCAGCAGAACTACAGGAATCCAGCATTTT
TRBJ1-1,-,11,TRBV29-1,TRBD1,CSVSAGQGTFF,TGCAGCGTTAGTGCGGGACAGGGAACTTTCTTT
TRBJ2-1,-,16,TRBV25-1,-,CASSGSGDVSYNEQFF,TGTGCCAGCAGTGGCTCTGGAGACGTCTCCTACAATGAGCAGTTCTTC
TRBJ1-3,-,11,TRBV29-1,-,CSVTSGNTIYF,TGCAGCGTCACATCCGGAAACACCATATATTTT
TRBJ1-5,few,13,TRBV6-5,-,CASSALGDQPQHF,TGTGCCAGCAGTGCCCTCGGGGATCAGCCCCAGCATTTT
TRBJ1-1,-,14,TRBV7-9,-,CASRSRKLDTEAFF,TGTGCCAGCAGATCGAGGAAGTTGGACACTGAAGCTTTCTTT
TRBJ2-1,-,15,TRBV6-4,TRBD2,CASSITSVGGNEQFF,TGTGCCAGCAGCATTACTAGCGTGGGGGGAAATGAGCAGTTCTTC
TRBJ1-1,-,16,TRBV9,-,CASSAQGFGPLTEAFF,TGTGCCAGCAGCGCCCAGGGTTTCGGTCCTTTGACTGAAGCTTTCTTT
TRBJ2-1,once,18,TRBV4-1,TRBD1,CASSQLYKGANRRNEQFF,TGCGCCAGCAGTCAACTTTATAAGGGGGCTAACCGGAGAAATGAGCAGTTCTTC
TRBJ1-1,few,19,TRBV29-1,TRBD1,CSVVNGLGQHSTLNTEAFF,TGCAGCGTTGTTAACGGTCTGGGACAGCACTCGACCTTGAACACTGAAGCTTTCTTT
TRBJ1-5,few,13,TRBV18,TRBD1,CASAGQNNQPQHF,TGTGCCAGCGCGGGACAGAACAATCAGCCCCAGCATTTT
TRBJ1-4,-,16,TRBV25-1,TRBD1,CASSEFPGTGSEKLFF,TGTGCCAGCAGTGAATTCCCGGGGACAGGGAGTGAAAAACTGTTTTTT
TRBJ2-7,-,14,TRBV7-2,TRBD1,CASSLWTGSYEQYF,TGTGCCAGCAGCTTGTGGACAGGGTCCTACGAGCAGTACTTC
TRBJ2-2,-,15,TRBV9,-,CASSVAAGFSGELFF,TGTGCCAGCAGCGTAGCGGCGGGGTTTTCCGGGGAGCTGTTTTTT
TRBJ2-6,-,15,TRBV7-2,-,CASSLAGAGANVLTF,TGTGCCAGCAGCTTAGCTGGAGCTGGGGCCAACGTCCTGACTTTC
TRBJ1-5,-,14,TRBV30,-,CAWSVLESSQPQHF,TGTGCCTGGAGTGTACTAGAGAGTAGTCAGCCCCAGCATTTT
TRBJ1-6,-,12,TRBV7-9,TRBD1,CALDRVASPLHF,TGTGCCTTAGACAGGGTAGCGTCACCCCTCCACTTT
TRBJ1-3,few,16,TRBV30,-,CAWSLARTVSGNTIYF,TGTGCCTGGTCCCTCGCCCGGACAGTCTCTGGAAACACCATATATTTT
TRBJ1-5,-,14,TRBV2,TRBD1,CASSPRGLGQPQHF,TGTGCCAGCAGTCCTAGGGGGCTCGGTCAGCCCCAGCATTTT
TRBJ1-2,few,14,TRBV25-1,-,CASSPDRPWGGYTF,TGTGCCAGCAGTCCTGACAGGCCTTGGGGTGGCTACACCTTC
TRBJ2-1,-,13,TRBV7-3,-,CASSLAGDNEQFF,TGTGCCAGCAGCCTCGCCGGGGACAATGAGCAGTTCTTC